Described below is a single T cell receptor beta chain sequence and its context. Original handling: Quantification of nucleated cells was approximated via reference gene primer amplification. Measured with immunoSEQ multiplex PCR; TCRdb has only the in-frame clones, and not every one. That table furnishes V, J and clone size, whereas the DNA furnished D and trimming. The table shows around 190,000 clones, with 80% occurring only once. This entry is derived from a study of blood T cell repertoires in COVID-19. On the study more broadly: In each case, the material was cDNA or gDNA derived from T cells, B-cell-depleted T cells, or PBMCs.

With 7 bases removed from V and 1 base from J, the gap between germline ends came to 11 bases. Germline loops: CDR1 SEHNR, CDR2 FQNEAQ (reference sequence). This CDR3 is built from 13 residues. The clonotype comes from a man aged 60 to 69 with acute or convalescent COVID-19. The chain employs TRBV7-9 and TRBJ2-7, with no clear D. Material for sequencing was peripheral blood. The CDR3 DNA reads TGTGCCAGCAACTCCGGCGGATCCTACGAGCAGTACTTC. It is translated as CASNSGGSYEQYF. Full variable domain (outside the CDR3, taken from reference TRBV7-9 and TRBJ2-7): DTGVSQNPRHKITKRGQNVTFRCDPISEHNRLYWYRQTLGQGPEFLTYFQNEAQLEKSRLLSDRFSAERPKGSFSTLEIQRTEQGDSAMYLCASNSGGSYEQYFGPGTRLTVT.